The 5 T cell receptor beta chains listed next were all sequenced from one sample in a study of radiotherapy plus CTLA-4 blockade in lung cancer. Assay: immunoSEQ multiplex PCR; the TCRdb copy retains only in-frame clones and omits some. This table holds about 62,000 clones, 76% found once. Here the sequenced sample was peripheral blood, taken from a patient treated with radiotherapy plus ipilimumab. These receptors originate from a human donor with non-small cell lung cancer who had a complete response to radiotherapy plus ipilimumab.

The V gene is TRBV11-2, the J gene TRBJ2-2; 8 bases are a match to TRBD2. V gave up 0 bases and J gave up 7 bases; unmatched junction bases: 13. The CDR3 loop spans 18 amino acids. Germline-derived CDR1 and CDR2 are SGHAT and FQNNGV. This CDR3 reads CASSLDQERGGLGGELFF. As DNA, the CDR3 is TGTGCCAGCAGCTTAGATCAGGAACGGGGGGGCCTAGGCGGGGAGCTGTTTTTT. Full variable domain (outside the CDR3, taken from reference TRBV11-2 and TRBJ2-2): EAGVAQSPRYKIIEKRQSVAFWCNPISGHATLYWYQQILGQGPKLLIQFQNNGVVDDSQLPKDRFSAERLKGVDSTLKIQPAKLEDSAVYLCASSLDQERGGLGGELFFGEGSRLTVL.

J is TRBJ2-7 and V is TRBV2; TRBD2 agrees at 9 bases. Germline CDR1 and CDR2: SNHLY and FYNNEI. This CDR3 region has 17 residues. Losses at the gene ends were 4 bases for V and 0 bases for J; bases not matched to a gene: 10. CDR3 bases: TGTGCCAGCAGTGTGTCCCAGCGGGAGGCCGGCTCCTACGAGCAGTACTTC. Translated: CASSVSQREAGSYEQYF.

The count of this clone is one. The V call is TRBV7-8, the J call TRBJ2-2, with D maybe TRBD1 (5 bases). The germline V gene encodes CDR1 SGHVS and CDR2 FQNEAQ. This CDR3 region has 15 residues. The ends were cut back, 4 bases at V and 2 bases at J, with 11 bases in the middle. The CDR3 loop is CASSSQGQNTGELFF. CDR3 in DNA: TGTGCCAGCAGCTCCCAAGGACAAAACACCGGGGAGCTGTTTTTT.

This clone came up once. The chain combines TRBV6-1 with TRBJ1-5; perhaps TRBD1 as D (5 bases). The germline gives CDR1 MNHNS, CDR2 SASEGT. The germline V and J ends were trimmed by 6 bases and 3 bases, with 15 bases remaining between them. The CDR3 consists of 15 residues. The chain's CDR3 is CASSDVTGFNQPQHF. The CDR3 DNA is TGTGCCAGCAGCGACGTTACAGGATTCAATCAGCCCCAGCATTTT.

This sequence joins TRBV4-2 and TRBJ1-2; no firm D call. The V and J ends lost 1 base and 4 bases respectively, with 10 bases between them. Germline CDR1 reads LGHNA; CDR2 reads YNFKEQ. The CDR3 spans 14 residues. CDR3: CASSQANSFYGYTF. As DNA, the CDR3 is TGTGCCAGCAGCCAAGCAAACTCCTTCTATGGCTACACCTTC.